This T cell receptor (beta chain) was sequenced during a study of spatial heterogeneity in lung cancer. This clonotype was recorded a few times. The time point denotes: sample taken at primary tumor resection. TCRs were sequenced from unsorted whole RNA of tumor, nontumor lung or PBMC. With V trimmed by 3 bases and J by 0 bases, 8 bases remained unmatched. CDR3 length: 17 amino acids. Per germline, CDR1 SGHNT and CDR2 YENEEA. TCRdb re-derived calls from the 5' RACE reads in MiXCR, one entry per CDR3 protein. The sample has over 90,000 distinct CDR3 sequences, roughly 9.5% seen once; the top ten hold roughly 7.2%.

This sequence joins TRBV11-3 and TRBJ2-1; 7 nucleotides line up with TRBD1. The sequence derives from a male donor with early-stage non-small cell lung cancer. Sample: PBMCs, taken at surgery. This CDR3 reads CASSLEGAGGSYNEQFF. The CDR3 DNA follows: TGTGCCAGCAGCTTGGAAGGTGCAGGGGGCTCCTACAATGAGCAGTTCTTC.